The present T cell receptor (beta chain) was sequenced within a study of early stage breast cancer tumors. Across the whole study: Among approximately 12 ER+/PR+/HER2- tumors, eight were ductal, four lobular.

Libraries were prepared by immunoSEQ multiplex PCR; TCRdb keeps only in-frame clonotypes and omits some of them. The sample contains about 36,000 clones, approximately 69% of which appear only once. CDR3 size: 14 residues. The germline V and J ends were trimmed by 4 bases and 4 bases, with 12 bases remaining between them. From germline, CDR1 is SGDLS and CDR2 YYNGEE. This receptor was taken from a person aged 60 to 70 with breast cancer. What was sequenced was blood. The chain links TRBV9 to TRBJ2-1, with D unresolved. CDR3 region: CASSRTVIYNEQFF. CDR3 DNA: TGTGCCAGCAGCCGAACGGTGATTTACAATGAGCAGTTCTTC.